The 2 T cell receptor beta chains below all came from one sample that was sequenced in a study of cytomegalovirus exposure and HLA in healthy donors. PCR employed 60 Vbeta and 13 Jbeta primers. Measured with immunoSEQ multiplex PCR; TCRdb has only the in-frame clones, and not every one. The profile shows about 140,000 clones, roughly 80% of them singletons. Material for sequencing was PBMCs. All receptors come from a female donor in good health and CMV-seronegative.

Turning to this clone: Other DNA sequences in the sample encode the same CDR3. The rearrangement links TRBV19 to TRBJ2-7; perhaps TRBD1 as D (6 bases). CDR1 is LNHDA and CDR2 is SQIVND in the germline V gene (reference sequence). Deletions cut 9 bases from V and 3 bases from J, with 15 bases between. This CDR3 has 13 amino acids. The CDR3, as DNA: TGTGCCAGCTCTCAGGGACAAGGCTACGAGCAGTACTTC. It is translated as CASSQGQGYEQYF.

This chain uses TRBV6-5 with TRBJ2-5; tentatively, D is TRBD2 (7 bases). The CDR3 runs 14 residues. The germline V gene encodes CDR1 MNHEY and CDR2 SVGAGI. Trimming cost V 6 bases and J 2 bases, with 13 bases left between them. CDR3 DNA sequence: TGTGCCAGCAGCGCGGGGAGGGGGCAAGAGACCCAGTACTTC. Amino acid sequence: CASSAGRGQETQYF.